Below, 15 T cell receptor beta chains from the same sample are listed, as sequenced in a study of PD-L1 blockade in urothelial cancer. TCRdb keeps only in-frame clones here, not all; method: immunoSEQ multiplex PCR. In the table there are 85,000 to 100,000 clones, approximately 91% of which are singletons. Sequencing was performed on PBMCs, taken around atezolizumab (anti-PD-L1) treatment. These receptors were taken from a man in his sixties with urothelial cancer.

This chain connects TRBV4-1 to TRBJ1-2; no clear D gene. This CDR3 region has 15 residues. Germline V CDR1 and CDR2: MGHRA, YSYEKL. V dropped 4 bases and J dropped 7 bases, with 19 bases sitting between them. CDR3 amino acids: CASSPPAPGSVGYTF. Here the CDR3 DNA reads TGCGCCAGCAGCCCCCCGGCGCCGGGGAGTGTTGGCTACACCTTC.

In nucleotides, the CDR3 is TGTGCCAGCAATCCAACCCCGGGGGGCGGTAACACTGAAGCTTTCTTT. The encoded protein is CASNPTPGGGNTEAFF. The rearrangement joins TRBV6-6 to TRBJ1-1; tentative D call: TRBD1 (6 bases). The CDR3 length is 16 residues. The V and J ends lost 7 bases and 2 bases respectively, with 20 bases between them. Germline CDR1 is MNHNY and CDR2 is SVGAGI (reference sequence).

The chain links TRBV18 to TRBJ1-1, with unresolved D. The CDR3 runs to 15 residues. Germline CDR1 and CDR2: KGHSH and LQKENI. V lost 3 bases and J 4 bases, leaving 15 bases between the germline ends. CDR3 bases: TGTGCCAGCTCACCCAGAGGCGAGGTTGGCACTGAAGCTTTCTTT. Translated: CASSPRGEVGTEAFF.

The chain has TRBV6-1 and TRBJ1-2; D is unresolved. Germline CDR1 MNHNS, CDR2 SASEGT. The CDR3 contains 15 residues. The V and J ends lost 3 bases and 5 bases respectively, with 16 bases between them. The CDR3 loop reads CASSDYAMTIYGYTF. DNA for the CDR3: TGTGCCAGCAGTGATTACGCGATGACAATATATGGCTACACCTTC.

The V call is TRBV4-1, the J call TRBJ1-2; no clear D. This CDR3 contains 15 residues. V lost 0 bases and J lost 0, with 8 bases in between. CDR1 is MGHRA, CDR2 YSYEKL, per germline. This CDR3 is CASSQDNLPNYGYTF. The CDR3 DNA sequence: TGCGCCAGCAGCCAAGATAATCTACCTAACTATGGCTACACCTTC.

V gene TRBV7-9 combines with J gene TRBJ2-7; 11 bases map to TRBD1. With 4 bases clipped from V and 5 bases from J, the junction kept 7 bases outside the gene matches. The CDR3 loop spans 15 amino acids. In germline, CDR1 is SEHNR, CDR2 FQNEAQ (reference sequence). This CDR3 is CASSWTGGERHEQYF. The CDR3 region has the DNA TGTGCCAGCAGCTGGACAGGGGGCGAACGCCACGAGCAGTACTTC.

The rearrangement joins TRBV9 to TRBJ2-2, with 9 bases fitting TRBD2. V gave up 5 bases and J gave up 5 bases; unmatched junction bases: 10. There are 16 residues in the CDR3. The germline V gene has CDR1 SGDLS and CDR2 YYNGEE. In DNA, the CDR3 is TGTGCCAGCAGTTCAATAGCGGGAGCCGATACCGGGGAGCTGTTTTTT. Its protein is CASSSIAGADTGELFF.

The V gene is TRBV28, the J gene TRBJ2-3, with 16 bases that match TRBD2. This CDR3 has 21 amino acids. CDR1 and CDR2 from the germline V gene are MDHEN and SYDVKM. V was clipped by 5 bases and J by 1 base; unmatched bases: 15. The CDR3 DNA reads TGTGCCAGCAGTCTCCCCGCCTATCGGGGGACTAGCGGGAGGGGCACAGATACGCAGTATTTT. Residues: CASSLPAYRGTSGRGTDTQYF.

The chain links TRBV7-8 to TRBJ2-3; 10 nucleotides align to TRBD1. The germline gives CDR1 SGHVS, CDR2 FQNEAQ. V shed 6 bases, J shed 5 bases, and the junction held 11 bases outside the gene matches. The CDR3 has 16 amino acids. CDR3 bases: TGTGCCAGCAGGGCCGGGACAGGGGTCTGGGAAGATACGCAGTATTTT. Protein sequence: CASRAGTGVWEDTQYF.

Only one count was recorded for this clone. The chain is built from TRBV2 and TRBJ1-2; D gene uncertain. V was pared by 4 bases and J by 5 bases, with 5 bases between. CDR3 size: 11 residues. Germline lookup yields CDR1 SNHLY and CDR2 FYNNEI. The DNA of the CDR3 is TGTGCCAGCAGTGGAGATTATGGCTACACCTTC. Protein product: CASSGDYGYTF.

The chain employs TRBV10-3 and TRBJ2-7; 7 bases are a match to TRBD2. Germline CDR1 is ENHRY and CDR2 is SYGVKD. V lost 3 bases and J lost 0; bases outside the gene matches: 5. The CDR3 is 15 residues long. CDR3 coding DNA: TGTGCCATCAGTGAACCGGGGGGACCCTCCTACGAGCAGTACTTC. It yields the protein CAISEPGGPSYEQYF.

This clone was seen a single time. The J gene is TRBJ2-3, the V gene TRBV28, with 8 nucleotides matching TRBD1. Germline lookup yields CDR1 MDHEN and CDR2 SYDVKM. This CDR3 contains 14 residues. J gave up 8 bases and V 2 bases, and 6 bases lay outside the gene matches. The CDR3 loop is CASSLTRTGRTQYF. The CDR3 DNA is TGTGCCAGCAGTTTAACCAGGACAGGGCGTACGCAGTATTTT.

The table lists this clone with a count of one. The chain couples TRBV4-3 to TRBJ2-1; D gene unclear. V lost 4 bases to trimming and J lost 4 bases, with 14 bases between them. CDR1 is LGHNA, CDR2 YSLEER, per germline. This CDR3 region has 15 residues. CDR3 in amino acids: CASSRLSTEYNEQFF. CDR3 DNA sequence: TGCGCCAGCAGCCGATTATCTACAGAGTACAATGAGCAGTTCTTC.

This rearrangement joins TRBV6-4 to TRBJ2-2; a weak D match, TRBD2 (7 bases). Germline V gene lookup returns CDR1 MRHNA and CDR2 SNTAGT. The length of the CDR3 is 16 residues. Between the trimmed V and J ends, which lost 2 bases and 5 bases, there was a span of 15 bases. CDR3 sequence: CASSDGLGGTTGELFF. DNA for the CDR3: TGTGCCAGCAGTGACGGACTAGGGGGAACTACCGGGGAGCTGTTTTTT.

The V and J genes are TRBV7-2 and TRBJ2-3; no clear D gene. The CDR3 spans 13 residues. The V end lost 5 bases, the J end lost 6 bases, and 12 bases lay between the germline ends. Germline-derived CDR1 and CDR2 are SGHTA and FQGNSA. This chain's CDR3 is CASSRYPEDTQYF. In nucleotides, the CDR3 is TGTGCCAGCAGCCGATATCCCGAGGATACGCAGTATTTT.